The 10 T cell receptor beta chains given below trace back to one sample, sequenced in a study of identical twins. A single record per CDR3 protein comes from TCRdb applying MiXCR to the 5' RACE reads. This sample has hundreds of thousands of distinct CDR3 sequences, with over 8.5% found just once. A further study also used this sample, focusing on yellow fever vaccine responses in identical twins.

Sequenced material: PBMCs. Receptors originate from a woman between 18 and 29 years old in good health.

This clonotype has at least ten counts. The chain links TRBV2 to TRBJ2-2, with D possibly TRBD2 on 6 matching bases. This CDR3 has 15 residues. Trimming removed 8 bases from V and 2 bases from J, with 15 bases in between. Germline V gene lookup returns CDR1 SNHLY and CDR2 FYNNEI. The CDR3 spells CASSFGTPNTGELFF. DNA of the CDR3: TGTGCCAGCTCTTTCGGGACTCCAAACACCGGGGAGCTGTTTTTT. Full variable domain (rest looked up from reference TRBV2 and TRBJ2-2): EPEVTQTPSHQVTQMGQEVILRCVPISNHLYFYWYRQILGQKVEFLVSFYNNEISEKSEIFDDQFSVERPDGSNFTLKIRSTKLEDSAMYFCASSFGTPNTGELFFGEGSRLTVL.

The chain couples TRBV5-1 to TRBJ2-5; unclear D gene. V lost 0 bases and J lost 5, with 11 bases in between. The CDR3 loop spans 14 amino acids. Germline CDR1 SGHRS, CDR2 YFSETQ. This chain's CDR3 is CASSLEDPRETQYF. CDR3 sequence (DNA): TGCGCCAGCAGCTTGGAAGACCCACGGGAGACCCAGTACTTC. The variable domain in full, completed from reference TRBV5-1 and TRBJ2-5, reads KAGVTQTPRYLIKTRGQQVTLSCSPISGHRSVSWYQQTPGQGLQFLFEYFSETQRNKGNFPGRFSGRQFSNSRSEMNVSTLELGDSALYLCASSLEDPRETQYFGPGTRLLVL.

The chain employs TRBV7-9 and TRBJ2-3; 9 nucleotides align to TRBD1. The junction had 9 bases not matched to a gene; V was cut back by 2 bases and J by 6 bases. Germline CDR1 and CDR2: SEHNR and FQNEAQ (reference sequence). The CDR3 loop spans 16 amino acids. This chain's CDR3 is CASSLITGGFLDTQYF. The CDR3 DNA follows: TGTGCCAGCAGCTTAATAACAGGGGGCTTTCTGGATACGCAGTATTTT.

This clonotype was observed a handful of times. The V gene is TRBV7-9, the J gene TRBJ1-1; D remains unclear. Deletions cut 3 bases from V and 5 bases from J, with 10 bases between. Per the germline V gene, CDR1 is SEHNR and CDR2 is FQNEAQ (reference sequence). The CDR3 runs to 13 residues. CDR3 nucleotides: TGTGCCAGCAGCTTTAGGGTGGAGACTGAAGCTTTCTTT. Protein product: CASSFRVETEAFF.

This chain joins TRBV6-2 or TRBV6-3 and TRBJ2-1, with 7 bases lining up with TRBD2. Germline V lookup: CDR1 MNHEY, CDR2 SVGEGT. J lost 14 bases, V lost 0 bases, and 7 bases had no gene match. The CDR3 length is 13 residues. DNA of the CDR3: TGTGCCAGCAGTTACTCGGACCAGGGAGGGGAGTTCTTC. Translating it yields CASSYSDQGGEFF.

The chain uses TRBV5-1 and TRBJ2-3; TRBD2 aligns across 14 bases. The CDR3 is 17 amino acids. The V and J ends lost 4 bases and 3 bases, in that order; junction bases with no gene match: 7. Germline V CDR1 and CDR2: SGHRS, YFSETQ. CDR3: CASSEGTSGRGTDTQYF. The DNA for the CDR3 is TGCGCCAGCAGCGAAGGGACTAGCGGGAGAGGGACAGATACGCAGTATTTT.

This clonotype was detected many times. The chain links TRBV12-3 or TRBV12-4 to TRBJ2-1; tentatively, D is TRBD2 (5 bases). This CDR3 is built from 16 residues. V dropped 2 bases and J dropped 7 bases, with 18 bases sitting between them. The DNA of the CDR3 is TGTGCCAGCAGTTTAAGGGCAGGTGGTCGGAGGAATGAGCAGTTCTTC. Translating gives CASSLRAGGRRNEQFF.

This clonotype was detected only a few times. In nucleotides, the CDR3 is TGCAGTGCTAGAGACATAGCGGGAGATTCTTCCGGGGAGCTGTTTTTT. Translated, it gives CSARDIAGDSSGELFF. This chain links TRBV20-1 with TRBJ2-2; TRBD2 matches at 9 bases. The CDR3 is 16 residues long. Unmatched junction bases numbered 8, after V lost 0 bases and J lost 6 bases. Per germline, CDR1 DFQATT and CDR2 SNEGSKA (reference sequence).

This clonotype was counted between two and nine times. The rearrangement uses TRBV5-1 and TRBJ2-1; D is unresolved. Germline loops: CDR1 SGHRS, CDR2 YFSETQ. This CDR3 region has 13 residues. Trimming pared 5 bases from V and 0 bases from J, leaving 6 bases between. The CDR3 nucleotides are TGCGCCAGCAGTTGGAGCTCCTACAATGAGCAGTTCTTC. Protein product: CASSWSSYNEQFF.

The chain combines TRBV29-1 with TRBJ2-1; 9 bases line up with TRBD2. Germline lookup yields CDR1 SQVTM and CDR2 ANQGSEA. There are 14 residues in the CDR3. Trimming cost V 6 bases and J 4 bases; bases outside gene matches: 7. The CDR3 spells CSVRGLALYNEQFF. As DNA, the CDR3 is TGCAGCGTCCGGGGACTAGCTCTTTACAATGAGCAGTTCTTC.